The sequence of this T cell receptor beta chain was determined in a study of cytomegalovirus exposure and HLA in healthy donors. Study-level results: It was shown in a later analysis that HLA-associated TCR beta chains were more clonally expanded than other, equally common chains. A link between a missense DCLRE1C variant and TCR beta V- and J-gene trimming emerged from a later analysis. A later analysis reportedly identified an Asian-associated ancestry cluster as carrying fewer N-insertions than the 666-donor mean.

The study ran its PCR with 60 Vbeta and 13 Jbeta primers. Using immunoSEQ multiplex PCR, the repertoire was profiled, and TCRdb retains in-frame clones only, with some absent. Of 140,000 to 150,000 clones in the sample, approximately 68% were seen once. A word on this clone: Its specificity is not known.

Germline lookup yields CDR1 SGHTS and CDR2 YDEGEE. CDR3 length: 14 residues. The V end was cut by 4 bases, the J end by 2 bases, with 13 bases between. The rearrangement uses TRBV5-8 and TRBJ2-7; tentatively, D is TRBD2 (6 bases). This clonotype was obtained from a man aged 55 to 70 in good health and CMV-seronegative. The sample consisted of PBMCs. The CDR3 region has the DNA TGTGCCAGCAGCCTAAGCGGGCCAACCTACGAGCAGTACTTC. It codes for CASSLSGPTYEQYF.